A selection of T cell receptor beta chains follows, all from one sample in a study of blood T cells in healthy people across ages. TCRdb itself ran the 5' RACE reads through MiXCR, one entry per CDR3 protein. The table lists 1.8 million or so distinct CDR3 sequences, approximately 40% of them singletons. The sequenced sample consisted of blood. These receptors all come from a human donor in good health. The CDR3 runs from the conserved cysteine through the conserved F or W. Fields, in order: V gene, J gene, CDR3 protein.

TRBV12-3/TRBV12-4	TRBJ2-3	CASSLPGMSSDAQYF
TRBV6-1	TRBJ2-3	CASREARSTDTQYF
TRBV7-2	TRBJ1-6	CASSLGDRGYNSPLHF
TRBV4-1	TRBJ2-4	CASSQGEARGAMENIQYF
TRBV6-6	TRBJ1-2	CASSYYGGERSYGYTF
TRBV20-1	TRBJ1-5	CSASGGANQPQHF
TRBV5-5	TRBJ1-2	CASSLYDTVSGYTF
TRBV7-9	TRBJ1-2	CASSLRTGSGGGYTF
TRBV20-1	TRBJ2-1	CSAITSSGWYNEQFF
TRBV24-1	TRBJ2-7	CATSEGGGTYEQYF
TRBV20-1	TRBJ2-7	CSARNREGAYEQYF
TRBV7-9	TRBJ2-7	CASSSDRDLGAEQYF
TRBV5-1	TRBJ1-1	CASSLGGQETPEAFF
TRBV7-3	TRBJ2-5	CASSRRHQETQYF
TRBV5-1	TRBJ2-3	CASSLGQTDTQYF
TRBV9	TRBJ1-6	CASSEGTGESSPLHF
TRBV9	TRBJ2-2	CASSVDRFGGELFF
TRBV10-3	TRBJ2-5	CAISDHRVQETQYF
TRBV12-3/TRBV12-4	TRBJ2-5	CASTPTGSETQYF
TRBV12-3/TRBV12-4	TRBJ1-5	CASRISYQPQHF
TRBV19	TRBJ1-2	CASSMGADYYGYTF
TRBV4-3	TRBJ2-3	CASSPLSQSTDTQYF
TRBV7-9	TRBJ1-2	CASSLETGAMDGYTF
TRBV20-1	.	CSATHWRGAYEQYF
TRBV4-3	TRBJ2-5	CASSQDLGQGVETQYF
TRBV6-1	TRBJ2-1	CASNAPGARGEQFF
TRBV11-1	TRBJ2-1	CASSLPGGRNEQFF
TRBV29-1	.	CSVGGPTLYEQYF
TRBV5-1	TRBJ1-2	CASSPQGTPRGALSGYTF
TRBV20-1	TRBJ1-6	CSARLNYNSPLHF
TRBV4-2	TRBJ2-2	CASSQEGLLTSGGSGELFF
TRBV3-1	TRBJ1-2	CASSQVGTGGLGYTF
TRBV28	TRBJ2-4	CASSRGYDIQYF
TRBV7-3	TRBJ2-1	CASSLTEGRDEQFF
TRBV3-1	TRBJ2-7	CASSQLRGFGSYEQYF
TRBV5-6	TRBJ1-2	CASSRGDGGYTF
TRBV28	TRBJ2-5	CASSLRNWRETQYF
TRBV4-1	TRBJ1-5	CASSQGLIYGVNQPQHF
TRBV7-9	TRBJ1-2	CASSLGARSLWDLGYTF
TRBV6-2/TRBV6-3	TRBJ1-1	CASSYKLNTEAFF
TRBV12-3/TRBV12-4	TRBJ2-7	CASSQTGDPSYEQYF
TRBV27	TRBJ2-7	CASSSRDNAYEQYF
TRBV5-1	TRBJ2-3	CASSLGAARTDTRYF
TRBV11-3	TRBJ2-1	CASTTSGGAYNEQFF
TRBV6-6	TRBJ1-1	CASSRNRVVDTEAFF
TRBV12-3/TRBV12-4	TRBJ1-1	CASTLQGFTEAFF
TRBV7-2	TRBJ2-7	CASSLVEYEQYF
TRBV29-1	TRBJ2-7	CSVEAFTEGADYEQYF